The rows below give T cell receptor beta chains drawn from one sample of a study of T-cell reconstitution after alpha-beta-depleted transplantation in children. TCRdb fed the PCR reads into MiXCR, producing one record per CDR3 protein. There are approximately 110,000 distinct CDR3 sequences in the sample; around 23% occur only once, and more than 9% lies in the top ten. Source: PBMCs, mostly from graft donor cells, taken 180 days after TCRalphabeta/CD19-depleted stem cell transplant. The source of these receptors is a male patient between 2 and 10 years old who had a stem cell transplant for chronic granulomatous disease, so the T cells may come from the graft donor. The CDR3 runs from the conserved cysteine through the conserved F or W. The D gene is left open where the match is weak. The listing skips clone size in some rows; elsewhere it reads once, few, many or a size class.

size	J	D	V	DNA	CDR3
many	TRBJ2-7	-	TRBV5-6	TGTGCCAGCAGCTTGGTGTCTACCTACGAGCAGTACTTC	CASSLVSTYEQYF
many	TRBJ2-1	-	TRBV20-1	TGCAGTGCTATTCAGGTGTACAATGAGCAGTTCTTC	CSAIQVYNEQFF
-	TRBJ2-3	TRBD2	TRBV9	TGTGCCAGCAGCGTAGCTCGACTAGCGGGGGAGGCAGATACGCAGTATTTT	CASSVARLAGEADTQYF
many	TRBJ2-3	-	TRBV18	TGTGCCAGCTCACCACCGGGCGACCCAGATACGCAGTATTTT	CASSPPGDPDTQYF
-	TRBJ2-2	-	TRBV4-2	TGTGCCAGCAGCCAGTCAGGGGTCACCGGGGAGCTGTTTTTT	CASSQSGVTGELFF
many	TRBJ2-7	-	TRBV5-1	TGCGCCAGCAGCTTGAAACCCCAGGACAACGGTTTCTACGAGCAGTACTTC	CASSLKPQDNGFYEQYF
-	TRBJ2-7	-	TRBV29-1	TGCAGCGTTGGGACAGTTCCCCAGTACGAGCAGTACTTC	CSVGTVPQYEQYF
-	TRBJ2-2	TRBD1	TRBV18	TGTGCCAGCTTCACCAACAGGGGGTCGGCCGGGGAGCTGTTTTTT	CASFTNRGSAGELFF
many	TRBJ2-5	-	TRBV12-3/TRBV12-4	TGTGCCAGCAGCGCAGGGTCCCAAGAGACCCAGTACTTC	CASSAGSQETQYF
few	TRBJ2-2	-	TRBV15	TGTGCCACCAGCAGTGATGGGACCGGGGAGCTGTTTTTT	CATSSDGTGELFF
many	TRBJ2-1	-	TRBV15	TGTGCCACCAGCAGAGAATTCCTAGCCGGTAGTGAGCAGTTCTTC	CATSREFLAGSEQFF
many	TRBJ1-5	-	TRBV20-1	TGCAGTGCTAGTAATCAGCCCCAGCATTTT	CSASNQPQHF
many	TRBJ2-7	TRBD2	TRBV4-3	TGCGCCAGCAGCCTCGGGACTAGCGGATTTTACGAGCAGTACTTC	CASSLGTSGFYEQYF
many	TRBJ2-3	-	TRBV7-2	TGTGCCAGCAGCTTCTTCGCAGATACGCAGTATTTT	CASSFFADTQYF
many	TRBJ2-7	-	TRBV10-3	TGTGCCATCAGTGAGTCGCTGAGGGGTACCTACGAGCAGTACTTC	CAISESLRGTYEQYF
few	TRBJ2-1	TRBD2	TRBV19	TGTGCCAGTAGTATAGCGGGAGGCTCCTACAATGAGCAGTTCTTC	CASSIAGGSYNEQFF
many	TRBJ2-2	-	TRBV5-1	TGCGCCAGCAGCGCGACGAACACCGGGGAGCTGTTTTTT	CASSATNTGELFF
-	TRBJ1-6	-	TRBV10-3	TGTGCCATCAGTGACGACGATTCCTATAATTCACCCCTCCACTTT	CAISDDDSYNSPLHF
many	TRBJ2-1	TRBD1	TRBV7-6	TGTGCCAGCAGCTTCCGGGACAGGGGCAATGAGCAGTTCTTC	CASSFRDRGNEQFF
-	TRBJ1-5	-	TRBV5-5	TGTGCCAGCAGCGCAGGGACGTATAGCAATCAGCCCCAGCATTTT	CASSAGTYSNQPQHF
many	TRBJ2-1	-	TRBV27	TGTGCCAGCAGTCCCCCGGGCCAAGCCCTAGACAATGAGCAGTTCTTC	CASSPPGQALDNEQFF
-	TRBJ1-2	-	TRBV5-1	TGCGCCAGCAGCTTGGACGGGCAGAACTATGGCTACACCTTC	CASSLDGQNYGYTF
many	TRBJ2-2	-	TRBV9	TGTGCCAGCAGCGAGCACAGGGGACTAGAAAACACCGGGGAGCTGTTTTTT	CASSEHRGLENTGELFF
many	TRBJ1-1	-	TRBV7-8	TGTGCCAGCAGCCGGTGGACTGAAGCTTTCTTT	CASSRWTEAFF
-	TRBJ2-7	TRBD1	TRBV5-1	TGCGCCAGCAGCTTGGTACAGGGGTGGCACGAGCAGTACTTC	CASSLVQGWHEQYF
-	TRBJ2-1	TRBD2	TRBV20-1	TGCAGTGCTAAACCCCCACTAGCGGGGGGAAACAATGAGCAGTTCTTC	CSAKPPLAGGNNEQFF
-	TRBJ2-7	TRBD2	TRBV27	TGTGCCAGCAGTCCCGGACTAGACTCTTACGAGCAGTACTTC	CASSPGLDSYEQYF
-	TRBJ1-6	TRBD1	TRBV11-2	TGTGCCAGCAGCTTAAGGCAACAGGGGGGACGGAATTCACCCCTCCACTTT	CASSLRQQGGRNSPLHF
few	TRBJ1-1	-	TRBV20-1	TGCAGTGCTACTCGGGGAACGGACACTGAAGCTTTCTTT	CSATRGTDTEAFF
few	TRBJ2-1	-	TRBV20-1	TGCAGTGCTAGAATTCACAGGAACAATGAGCAGTTCTTC	CSARIHRNNEQFF
-	TRBJ2-5	-	TRBV30	TGTGCCTGGAGCCCCGGCGGACAAGAGACCCAGTACTTC	CAWSPGGQETQYF
many	TRBJ2-2	-	TRBV29-1	TGCAGCGTTTATCGGGGGCAGAACACCGGGGAGCTGTTTTTT	CSVYRGQNTGELFF
many	TRBJ2-5	-	TRBV15	TGTGCCACCAGCAGAGACGAAGAGACCCAGTACTTC	CATSRDEETQYF
-	TRBJ2-7	-	TRBV13	TGTGCCAGCAGCTTAGGCCTCTTCTGCGAGCAGTACTTC	CASSLGLFCEQYF
-	TRBJ1-2	-	TRBV12-3/TRBV12-4	TGTGCCAGCAGACCACAACCAGGGATACAGCGCTATGGCTACACCTTC	CASRPQPGIQRYGYTF
-	TRBJ2-1	TRBD2	TRBV5-5	TGTGCCAGCAGCTTGACAAGCGGGAGGACTAATGAGCAGTTCTTC	CASSLTSGRTNEQFF
-	TRBJ2-7	-	TRBV27	TGTGCCAGCAGTTTTCGGAGCCAAGTAGACGAGCAGTACTTC	CASSFRSQVDEQYF
-	TRBJ1-1	-	TRBV5-6	TGTGCCAGCAGCTTGACAGTAATGAACACTGAAGCTTTCTTT	CASSLTVMNTEAFF
few	TRBJ2-2	-	TRBV28	TGTGCCAGCAGTTTAGATGGCAGGTCTGACACCGGGGAGCTGTTTTTT	CASSLDGRSDTGELFF
many	TRBJ2-7	TRBD1	TRBV25-1	TGTGCCAGCAGTGTCGGGACAGGGGCCGAGCAGTACTTC	CASSVGTGAEQYF
many	TRBJ2-7	-	TRBV20-1	TGCAGTGCTAGAGATTTAAAGATGGGGAGCTCCTACGAGCAGTACTTC	CSARDLKMGSSYEQYF
many	TRBJ2-3	TRBD2	TRBV7-9	TGTGCCAGCAGCTTATCGGGCGGGAGGGCCTCTTGGGTGCAGTATTTT	CASSLSGGRASWVQYF
many	TRBJ2-1	TRBD2	TRBV6-6	TGTGCCAGCAAGCTAGCGGGGCGTACTGAGCAGTTCTTC	CASKLAGRTEQFF
-	TRBJ2-1	TRBD1	TRBV7-8	TGTGCCAGCAGCTTATCTAGGGGACAGGGATACAATGAGCAGTTCTTC	CASSLSRGQGYNEQFF
few	TRBJ1-1	-	TRBV20-1	TGCAGTGCGAGAATGGCAGGATTGAACACTGAAGCTTTCTTT	CSARMAGLNTEAFF
-	TRBJ1-2	-	TRBV11-3	TGTGCCAGCAGCTTAGAAGGAGGGGTAAACTATGGCTACACCTTC	CASSLEGGVNYGYTF
many	TRBJ2-7	-	TRBV20-1	TGCAGTGCTAGGACGTCCACAGGGAACTCCTACGAGCAGTACTTC	CSARTSTGNSYEQYF
many	TRBJ1-1	-	TRBV18	TGTGCCAGCTCGCCAGAAGTTTACTCAACTGAAGCTTTCTTT	CASSPEVYSTEAFF
-	TRBJ2-3	TRBD2	TRBV5-1	TGCGCCAGCAGCCTGGGACTAGCGGGGAGCACAGATACGCAGTATTTT	CASSLGLAGSTDTQYF
many	TRBJ2-7	-	TRBV12-3/TRBV12-4	TGTGCCAGCAGTTCCCAACCGAGCTCCTACGAGCAGTACTTC	CASSSQPSSYEQYF
-	TRBJ1-4	-	TRBV4-2	TGTGCCAGCAGCCAAGGGGGGGGTGCGGCTGAAAAACTGTTTTTT	CASSQGGGAAEKLFF
-	TRBJ1-6	TRBD1	TRBV18	TGTGCCAGCTCGAAGCCCGAAGGGACAGGGGAGCTCCACTTT	CASSKPEGTGELHF
few	TRBJ2-1	TRBD2	TRBV5-6	TGTGCCAGCAGCTTTAAGCGGGAGGGCAGGAATGAGCAGTTCTTC	CASSFKREGRNEQFF